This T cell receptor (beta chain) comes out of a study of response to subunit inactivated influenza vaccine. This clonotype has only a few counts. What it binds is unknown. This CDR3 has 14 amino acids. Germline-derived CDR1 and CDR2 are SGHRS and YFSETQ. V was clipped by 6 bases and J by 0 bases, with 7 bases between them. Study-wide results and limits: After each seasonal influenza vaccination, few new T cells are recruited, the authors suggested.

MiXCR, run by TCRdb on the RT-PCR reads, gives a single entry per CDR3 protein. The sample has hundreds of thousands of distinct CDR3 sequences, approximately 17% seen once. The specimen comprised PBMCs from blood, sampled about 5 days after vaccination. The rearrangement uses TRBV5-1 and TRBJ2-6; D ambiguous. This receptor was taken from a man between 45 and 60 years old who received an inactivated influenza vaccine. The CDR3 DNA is TGCGCCAGCACCCAAAGCTCTGGGGCCAACGTCCTGACTTTC. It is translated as CASTQSSGANVLTF.